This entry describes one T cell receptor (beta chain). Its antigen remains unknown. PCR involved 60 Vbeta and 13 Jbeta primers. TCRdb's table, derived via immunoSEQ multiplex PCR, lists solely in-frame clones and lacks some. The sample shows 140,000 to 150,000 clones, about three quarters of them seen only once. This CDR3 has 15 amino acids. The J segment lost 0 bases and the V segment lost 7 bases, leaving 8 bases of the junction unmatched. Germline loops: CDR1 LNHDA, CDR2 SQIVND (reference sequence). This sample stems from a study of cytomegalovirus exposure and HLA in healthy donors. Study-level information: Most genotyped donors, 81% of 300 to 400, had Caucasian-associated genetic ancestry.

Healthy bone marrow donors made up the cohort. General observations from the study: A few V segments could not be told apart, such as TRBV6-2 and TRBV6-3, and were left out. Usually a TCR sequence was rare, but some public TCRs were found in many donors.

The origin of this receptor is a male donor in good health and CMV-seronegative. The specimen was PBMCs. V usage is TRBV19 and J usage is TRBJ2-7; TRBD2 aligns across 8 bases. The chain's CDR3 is CASTAGGGSSYEQYF. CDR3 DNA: TGTGCCAGTACCGCGGGGGGCGGCAGCTCCTACGAGCAGTACTTC.